These 28 T cell receptor beta chains share one sample of origin, sequenced in a study of blood T cell repertoires in COVID-19. This table comes from immunoSEQ multiplex PCR, and its TCRdb copy is limited to in-frame clones, with some not included. The top ten hold roughly 9.7% of the sample, which has approximately 200,000 clones, approximately 85% seen once. Sequencing was performed on peripheral blood. These receptors were taken from a human donor with active or convalescent COVID-19. The donor label of this sample is uncertain.

This clone is a singleton in its sample. The chain uses TRBV7-9 and TRBJ2-3; D gene ambiguous. CDR1 and CDR2 (germline): SEHNR, FQNEAQ (reference sequence). This CDR3 is 15 amino acids long. Trimming took off 5 bases at V and 0 bases at J, with 12 bases between the two ends. In DNA form, the CDR3 reads TGTGCCAGCAGCAGCCGGGTACGGAGCACAGATACGCAGTATTTT. Protein: CASSSRVRSTDTQYF.

The rearrangement links TRBV3-1 (or the pseudogene TRBV3-2) to TRBJ2-1; TRBD2 matches at 11 bases. Germline V gene data show CDR1 as LGHDT and CDR2 as YNNKEL (reference sequence). This CDR3 is built from 18 residues. The trim removed 6 bases at V and 0 bases at J, leaving 10 bases unmatched. The DNA for the CDR3 is TGTGCCAGCAGTATCGGACTAGCGGGCGCAGTCTCCTACAATGAGCAGTTCTTC. It is translated as CASSIGLAGAVSYNEQFF.

V is TRBV4-2 and J is TRBJ2-1; TRBD2 matches at 15 bases. Trimming at V came to 1 base and at J to 6 bases, leaving 16 bases not matched to a gene. Germline V CDR1 and CDR2: LGHNA, YNFKEQ. The CDR3 is 21 residues long. The CDR3 spells CASSQATIQYGLAGGPNEQFF. The CDR3, as DNA: TGTGCCAGCAGCCAAGCAACCATCCAATATGGACTAGCGGGAGGGCCCAATGAGCAGTTCTTC.

The chain couples TRBV4-3 to TRBJ2-6; D remains unclear. CDR3 length: 16 amino acids. Trimming took 0 bases from V and 4 from J, leaving 10 bases between them. CDR1 is LGHNA, CDR2 YSLEER, per germline. The DNA for the CDR3 is TGCGCCAGCAGCCAAGACTTTCTATCGGGGGCCAACGTCCTGACTTTC. It specifies CASSQDFLSGANVLTF.

The CDR3 coding sequence is TGCGCCAGCAGCTTGCGGGTGGGGACTAACACAGATACGCAGTATTTT. Translating it yields CASSLRVGTNTDTQYF. The chain recombines TRBV5-1 with TRBJ2-3; 7 bases agree with TRBD2. V was pared by 1 base and J by 2 bases, with 7 bases of the junction left unmatched. The CDR3 length is 16 residues. The germline V gene has CDR1 SGHRS and CDR2 YFSETQ.

The chain is built from TRBV28 and TRBJ1-5, with TRBD1 matching 8 bases. In germline, CDR1 is MDHEN, CDR2 SYDVKM. The CDR3 sequence is 15 residues long. The junction had 15 bases not matched to a gene; V was cut back by 7 bases and J by 10 bases. The CDR3 reads CASIPGGQGYEPQHF. The DNA of the CDR3 is TGTGCCAGCATCCCAGGCGGACAGGGTTATGAACCCCAGCATTTT.

The chain combines TRBV7-8 with TRBJ2-1, with 9 nucleotides matching TRBD2. The V gene's germline CDR1 is SGHVS and CDR2 FQNEAQ. The CDR3 loop spans 18 amino acids. The J segment lost 2 bases and the V segment lost 3 bases, leaving 11 bases of the junction unmatched. The CDR3 region has the DNA TGTGCCAGCAGCTTGACGGCTAGCGGGATTGACGCCTACAATGAGCAGTTCTTC. Protein sequence: CASSLTASGIDAYNEQFF.

This clone was seen a few times. The chain couples TRBV11-3 to TRBJ2-1; D uncertain. V gave up 3 bases and J gave up 8 bases, with 11 bases separating them. This CDR3 is built from 13 residues. The germline gives CDR1 SGHNT, CDR2 YENEEA. The CDR3 region has the DNA TGTGCCAGCAGCTTTTCCCTTTCCGATGAGCAGTTCTTC. Translation gives CASSFSLSDEQFF.

This rearrangement joins TRBV6-2 or TRBV6-3 to TRBJ1-1; TRBD1 matches 8 bases. This CDR3 region has 13 residues. Looked up from germline, CDR1 is MNHEY and CDR2 is SVGEGT. J lost 11 bases, V lost 4 bases, and 9 bases had no gene match. CDR3 protein: CASSSGQGRGAFF. The DNA of the CDR3 is TGTGCCAGCAGTTCCGGACAGGGCCGGGGTGCTTTCTTT.

The chain joins TRBV30 to TRBJ1-2; possible D gene TRBD1, 6 bases. V lost 4 bases and J lost 6, with 18 bases in between. The germline V gene encodes CDR1 GTSNPN and CDR2 SVGIG (reference sequence). The CDR3 length is 14 residues. The CDR3 here is CAWTEQQGVDGYTF. CDR3 sequence (DNA): TGTGCCTGGACCGAGCAACAGGGTGTCGATGGCTACACCTTC.

This clone was detected once. The CDR3 nucleotides are TGCGCCAGCAGCTACGGACAGGCAGACTATTCACCCCTCCACTTT. This translates into CASSYGQADYSPLHF. The chain links TRBV5-1 to TRBJ1-6, with 7 bases fitting TRBD1. Per germline, CDR1 SGHRS and CDR2 YFSETQ. The CDR3 length is 15 residues. Unmatched junction bases numbered 8, after V lost 3 bases and J lost 8 bases.

The chain carries TRBV4-1 and TRBJ2-3; 7 nucleotides agree with TRBD2. The CDR3 sequence is 18 residues long. V lost 6 bases, J lost 1 base, and 16 bases stayed unmatched. Per germline, CDR1 MGHRA and CDR2 YSYEKL. The CDR3 sequence is CASSRKLLLADGTDTQYF. The CDR3 DNA follows: TGCGCCAGCAGTCGAAAGCTACTCCTAGCGGACGGCACAGATACGCAGTATTTT.

V gene TRBV7-2 combines with J gene TRBJ2-7; the match to TRBD2 covers 11 bases. From germline, CDR1 is SGHTA and CDR2 FQGNSA. The CDR3 contains 16 residues. V shed 2 bases, J shed 2 bases, and the junction held 5 bases outside the gene matches. The CDR3 sequence: CASSLMASGGPYEQYF. In DNA form, the CDR3 reads TGTGCCAGCAGCTTAATGGCTAGCGGGGGGCCCTACGAGCAGTACTTC.

The rearrangement links TRBV7-3 to TRBJ1-6; D is possibly TRBD1 (5 bases). Trimming left V 4 bases short and J 10 bases short, with 14 bases between. The CDR3 is 14 residues long. CDR1 and CDR2 (germline): SGHTA, FQGTGA. DNA for the CDR3: TGTGCCAGCAGCTCTGGACGGGGGGGGTCACCCCTCCACTTT. This sequence encodes CASSSGRGGSPLHF.

V usage is TRBV28 and J usage is TRBJ1-2; D not resolved. The germline V gene has CDR1 MDHEN and CDR2 SYDVKM. The V end was cut by 4 bases, the J end by 1 base, with 13 bases between. The CDR3 sequence is 15 residues long. Here the CDR3 reads CASSSPSAGNYGYTF. CDR3 nucleotide sequence: TGTGCCAGCAGTTCCCCCTCCGCCGGTAACTATGGCTACACCTTC.

The chain is built from TRBV5-6 and TRBJ1-1; TRBD1 might be the D (5 bases). In germline, CDR1 is SGHDT, CDR2 YYEEEE. The CDR3 is made up of 14 amino acids. The V end was cut by 0 bases, the J end by 4 bases, with 10 bases between. The CDR3 sequence is CASSLEQGITEAFF. CDR3 DNA sequence: TGTGCCAGCAGCTTGGAGCAGGGCATCACTGAAGCTTTCTTT.

The rearrangement links TRBV3-1 (or the pseudogene TRBV3-2) to TRBJ1-1; D gene unclear. The V gene's germline CDR1 is LGHDT and CDR2 YNNKEL (reference sequence). The CDR3 spans 13 residues. Trimming took 4 bases from V and 8 from J, leaving 14 bases between them. The DNA of the CDR3 is TGTGCCAGCAGCCCCATTTTAAGGGAGGAAGCTTTCTTT. Protein sequence: CASSPILREEAFF.

The chain combines TRBV10-1 with TRBJ2-2; 7 bases map to TRBD1. V trimming: 4 bases; J trimming: 0 bases; junction bases outside the gene matches: 8. The CDR3 covers 17 residues. Germline CDR1 reads WNHNN; CDR2 reads SYGVQD (reference sequence). The CDR3: CASSATGVFANTGELFF. The CDR3 DNA is TGCGCCAGCAGTGCTACAGGGGTCTTCGCGAACACCGGGGAGCTGTTTTTT.

The chain carries TRBV6-5 and TRBJ2-7, with TRBD2 matching over 13 bases. The CDR3 extends over 15 amino acids. Germline loops: CDR1 MNHEY, CDR2 SVGAGI. With 6 bases clipped from V and 2 bases from J, the junction kept 4 bases outside the gene matches. CDR3 in amino acids: CASSVLAGGPYEQYF. The CDR3 DNA follows: TGTGCCAGCAGCGTACTAGCGGGAGGGCCCTACGAGCAGTACTTC.

This clone was seen a single time. The chain combines TRBV7-6 with TRBJ1-2; no firm D call. Germline-derived CDR1 and CDR2 are SGHVS and FNYEAQ. Trimming pared 0 bases from V and 7 bases from J, leaving 3 bases between. CDR3 size: 11 residues. CDR3 DNA: TGTGCCAGCAGCTTAGCGCGTGGCTACACCTTC. This translates into CASSLARGYTF. The whole variable domain, filled in from reference TRBV7-6 and TRBJ1-2, reads GAGVSQSPRYKVTKRGQDVALRCDPISGHVSLYWYRQALGQGPEFLTYFNYEAQQDKSGLPNDRFSAERPEGSISTLTIQRTEQRDSAMYRCASSLARGYTFGSGTRLTVV.

The chain joins TRBV7-6 to TRBJ1-5; tentative D call: TRBD1 (6 bases). The CDR3 has 15 residues. V gave up 2 bases and J gave up 3 bases, with 11 bases separating them. The germline V gene encodes CDR1 SGHVS and CDR2 FNYEAQ. This CDR3 is CASSLYQGYNQPQHF. The CDR3 region has the DNA TGTGCCAGCAGCTTATACCAGGGGTACAATCAGCCCCAGCATTTT.

The DNA for the CDR3 is TGTGCCAGTAGATATCTTCCCGGGACTAGCGGGTACAATGAGCAGTTCTTC. Translating gives CASRYLPGTSGYNEQFF. This chain uses TRBV19 with TRBJ2-1; 12 nucleotides agree with TRBD2. This CDR3 contains 17 residues. In germline, CDR1 is LNHDA, CDR2 SQIVND (reference sequence). V lost 6 bases, J lost 4 bases, and 10 bases stayed unmatched. The entire variable domain, with the rest obtained from reference TRBV19 and TRBJ2-1, is as follows: DGGITQSPKYLFRKEGQNVTLSCEQNLNHDAMYWYRQDPGQGLRLIYYSQIVNDFQKGDIAEGYSVSREKKESFPLTVTSAQKNPTAFYLCASRYLPGTSGYNEQFFGPGTRLTVL.

The CDR3 protein is CASSTWEHIQYF. CDR3 DNA: TGTGCCAGCAGTACATGGGAGCACATTCAGTACTTC. The chain combines TRBV6-2 or TRBV6-3 with TRBJ2-4, with a possible D match to TRBD2 (5 bases). This CDR3 is 12 amino acids long. Deletions cut 5 bases from V and 8 bases from J, with 10 bases between. Germline values: CDR1 MNHEY, CDR2 SVGEGT.

The CDR3 sequence: CASSPGTSGGRETQYF. CDR3 nucleotide sequence: TGCGCCAGCAGCCCAGGGACTAGCGGGGGGCGAGAGACCCAGTACTTC. The chain employs TRBV5-1 and TRBJ2-5; 15 nucleotides line up with TRBD2. The CDR3 is 16 residues long. Unmatched junction bases numbered 5, after V lost 4 bases and J lost 4 bases. The germline V gene has CDR1 SGHRS and CDR2 YFSETQ. Full variable domain (rest looked up from reference TRBV5-1 and TRBJ2-5): KAGVTQTPRYLIKTRGQQVTLSCSPISGHRSVSWYQQTPGQGLQFLFEYFSETQRNKGNFPGRFSGRQFSNSRSEMNVSTLELGDSALYLCASSPGTSGGRETQYFGPGTRLLVL.

V is TRBV30 and J is TRBJ2-2; D is perhaps TRBD1 (5 bases). The CDR3 is 18 amino acids. The germline V gene encodes CDR1 GTSNPN and CDR2 SVGIG (reference sequence). Deletions cut 1 base from V and 2 bases from J, with 20 bases between. The CDR3 bases are TGTGCCTGGAGTGCGTCAGGGAAAACTCCTTTTAACACCGGGGAGCTGTTTTTT. Translated, it gives CAWSASGKTPFNTGELFF.

V and J are TRBV19 and TRBJ2-1; 9 bases fit TRBD2. V gave up 3 bases and J gave up 2 bases; unmatched junction bases: 2. Germline V gene lookup returns CDR1 LNHDA and CDR2 SQIVND (reference sequence). There are 15 residues in the CDR3. In nucleotides, the CDR3 is TGTGCCAGTAGTATTGGCGGGAGGGCCTACAATGAGCAGTTCTTC. It codes for CASSIGGRAYNEQFF. Combining the CDR3 with reference TRBV19 and TRBJ2-1 gives the whole variable domain DGGITQSPKYLFRKEGQNVTLSCEQNLNHDAMYWYRQDPGQGLRLIYYSQIVNDFQKGDIAEGYSVSREKKESFPLTVTSAQKNPTAFYLCASSIGGRAYNEQFFGPGTRLTVL.

The chain links TRBV29-1 to TRBJ1-2, with 7 bases aligning to TRBD1. The CDR3 contains 14 residues. Losses at the gene ends were 5 bases for V and 5 bases for J; bases not matched to a gene: 11. Germline assignment: CDR1 SQVTM and CDR2 ANQGSEA. DNA of the CDR3: TGCAGCGTTTCTGACAGGGACGTTTATTATGGCTACACCTTC. Encoded protein: CSVSDRDVYYGYTF. Full variable domain (rest looked up from reference TRBV29-1 and TRBJ1-2): SAVISQKPSRDICQRGTSLTIQCQVDSQVTMMFWYRQQPGQSLTLIATANQGSEATYESGFVIDKFPISRPNLTFSTLTVSNMSPEDSSIYLCSVSDRDVYYGYTFGSGTRLTVV.

The chain combines TRBV19 with TRBJ1-4; 8 positions match TRBD1. V was clipped by 3 bases and J by 4 bases; unmatched bases: 7. CDR1 LNHDA and CDR2 SQIVND come from the germline V gene (reference sequence). CDR3 length: 16 amino acids. CDR3 region: CASSIPTGANNEKLFF. The CDR3 DNA reads as TGTGCCAGTAGTATCCCGACAGGGGCCAATAATGAAAAACTGTTTTTT.